The clone carrying this TCR beta chain was recorded at least ten times. An oligonucleotide containing a UMI was ligated to the 3' end of TCR cDNA. RNA was extracted from 2 to 2.5 ml of whole blood of healthy adults. This entry is derived from a study of naive and memory T cell subsets. Four PCR rounds used nested alpha and beta constant region primers plus the SP2 primer. Using its own MiXCR run on the 5' RACE reads, TCRdb lists one record per CDR3 protein. The sample shows 57,000 or so distinct CDR3 sequences, approximately 6.6% of them seen only once. Trimming pared 0 bases from V and 4 bases from J, leaving 7 bases between. Germline CDR1 MNHEY, CDR2 SVGAGI. The CDR3 spans 14 residues.

The J gene is TRBJ1-5, the V gene TRBV6-5; no firm D call. The TCR originated in a male donor in good health. Here the CDR3 DNA reads TGTGCCAGCAGTTACTCGAACAGAAATCAGCCCCAGCATTTT. The encoded protein is CASSYSNRNQPQHF.